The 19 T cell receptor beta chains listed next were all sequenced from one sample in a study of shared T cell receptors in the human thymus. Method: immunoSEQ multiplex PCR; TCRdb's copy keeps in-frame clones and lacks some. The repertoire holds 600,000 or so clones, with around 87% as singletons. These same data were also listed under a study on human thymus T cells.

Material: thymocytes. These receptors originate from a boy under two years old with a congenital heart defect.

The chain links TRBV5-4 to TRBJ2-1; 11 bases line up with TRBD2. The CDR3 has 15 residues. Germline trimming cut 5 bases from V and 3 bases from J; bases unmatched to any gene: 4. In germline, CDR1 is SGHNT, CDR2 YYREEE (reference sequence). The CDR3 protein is CASRPGLADYNEQFF. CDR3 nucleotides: TGTGCCAGCAGACCGGGACTAGCGGACTACAATGAGCAGTTCTTC.

The CDR3 reads CANPTGTATREQYF. CDR3 bases: TGTGCCAACCCGACCGGGACAGCGACGAGGGAGCAGTACTTC. The chain links TRBV19 to TRBJ2-7; 7 bases fit TRBD1. CDR1 and CDR2 from the germline V gene are LNHDA and SQIVND (reference sequence). This CDR3 comprises 14 residues. The J segment lost 7 bases and the V segment lost 10 bases, leaving 16 bases of the junction unmatched.

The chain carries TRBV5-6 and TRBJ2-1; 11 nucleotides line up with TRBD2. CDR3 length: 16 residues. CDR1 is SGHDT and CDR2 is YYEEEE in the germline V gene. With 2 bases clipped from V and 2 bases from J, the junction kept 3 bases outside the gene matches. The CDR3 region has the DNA TGTGCCAGCAGCTTACTAGCGGGGGTCCCCTACAATGAGCAGTTCTTC. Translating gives CASSLLAGVPYNEQFF.

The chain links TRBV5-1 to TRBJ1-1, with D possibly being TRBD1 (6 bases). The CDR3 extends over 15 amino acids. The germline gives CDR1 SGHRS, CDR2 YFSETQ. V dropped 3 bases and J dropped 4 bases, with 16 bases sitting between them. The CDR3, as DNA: TGCGCCAGCAGCTCCAGGACAGAGCCGGGCACTGAAGCTTTCTTT. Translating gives CASSSRTEPGTEAFF.

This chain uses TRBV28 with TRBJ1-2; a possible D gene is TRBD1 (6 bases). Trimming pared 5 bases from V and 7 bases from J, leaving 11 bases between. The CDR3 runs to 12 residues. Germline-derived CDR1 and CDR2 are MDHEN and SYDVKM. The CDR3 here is CASSGDRTGYTF. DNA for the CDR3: TGTGCCAGCAGTGGAGACAGGACTGGCTACACCTTC.

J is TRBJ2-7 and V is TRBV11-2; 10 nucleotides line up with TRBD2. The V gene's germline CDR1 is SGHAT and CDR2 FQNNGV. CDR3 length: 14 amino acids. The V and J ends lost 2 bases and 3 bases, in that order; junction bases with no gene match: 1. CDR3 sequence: CASSLRTSGYEQYF. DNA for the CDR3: TGTGCCAGCAGCTTAAGGACTAGCGGCTACGAGCAGTACTTC.

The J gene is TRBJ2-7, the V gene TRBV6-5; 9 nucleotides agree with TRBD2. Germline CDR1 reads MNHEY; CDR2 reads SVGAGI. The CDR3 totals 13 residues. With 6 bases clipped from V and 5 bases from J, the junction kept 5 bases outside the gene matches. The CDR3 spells CASSRTSEDEQYF. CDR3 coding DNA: TGTGCCAGCAGCCGGACTAGCGAGGACGAGCAGTACTTC.

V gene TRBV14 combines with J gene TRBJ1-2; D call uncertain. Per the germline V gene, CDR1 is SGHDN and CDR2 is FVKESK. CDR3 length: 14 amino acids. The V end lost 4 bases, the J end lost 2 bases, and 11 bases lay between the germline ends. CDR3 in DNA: TGTGCCAGCAGCCCCCGAGCGGAAAACTATGGCTACACCTTC. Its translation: CASSPRAENYGYTF.

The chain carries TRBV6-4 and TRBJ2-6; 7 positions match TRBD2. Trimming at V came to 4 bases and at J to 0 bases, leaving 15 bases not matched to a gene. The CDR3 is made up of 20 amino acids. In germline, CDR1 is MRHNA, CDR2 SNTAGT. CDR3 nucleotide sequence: TGTGCCAGCAGTGCCTCCTCCTTGGGGGAGGGTAACTCTGGGGCCAACGTCCTGACTTTC. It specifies CASSASSLGEGNSGANVLTF.

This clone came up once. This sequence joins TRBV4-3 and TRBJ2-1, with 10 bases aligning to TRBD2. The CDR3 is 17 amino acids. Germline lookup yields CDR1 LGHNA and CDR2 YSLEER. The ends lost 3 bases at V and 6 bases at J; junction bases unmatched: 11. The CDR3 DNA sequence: TGCGCCAGCAGCCAGATCGGCGGGACTAGCGTTTTCAATGAGCAGTTCTTC. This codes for CASSQIGGTSVFNEQFF.

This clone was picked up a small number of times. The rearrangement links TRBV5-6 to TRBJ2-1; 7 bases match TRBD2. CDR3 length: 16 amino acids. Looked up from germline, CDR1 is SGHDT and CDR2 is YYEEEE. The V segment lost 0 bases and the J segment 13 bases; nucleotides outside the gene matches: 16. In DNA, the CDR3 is TGTGCCAGCAGCTTGGTTCGAGCGGGAAAAGGGCGCTCACAGTTCTTC. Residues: CASSLVRAGKGRSQFF.

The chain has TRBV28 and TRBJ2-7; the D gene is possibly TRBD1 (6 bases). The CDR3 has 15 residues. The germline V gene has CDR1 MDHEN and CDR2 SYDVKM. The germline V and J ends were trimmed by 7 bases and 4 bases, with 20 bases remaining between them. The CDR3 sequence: CASNSGPARGYEQYF. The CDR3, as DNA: TGTGCCAGCAACTCGGGACCCGCGAGGGGGTACGAGCAGTACTTC.

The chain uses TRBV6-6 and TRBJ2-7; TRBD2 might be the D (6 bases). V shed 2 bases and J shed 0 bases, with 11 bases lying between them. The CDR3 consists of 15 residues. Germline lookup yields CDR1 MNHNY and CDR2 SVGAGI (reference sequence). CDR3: CASSYRTTSSYEQYF. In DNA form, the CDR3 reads TGTGCCAGCAGTTACAGGACTACTAGCTCCTACGAGCAGTACTTC.

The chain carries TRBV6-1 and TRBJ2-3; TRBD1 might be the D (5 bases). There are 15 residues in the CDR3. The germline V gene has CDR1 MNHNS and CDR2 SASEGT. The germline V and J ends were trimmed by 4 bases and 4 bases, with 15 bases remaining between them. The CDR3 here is CASSGKGSDSDTQYF. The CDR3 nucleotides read TGTGCCAGCAGTGGGAAGGGGTCTGACTCAGATACGCAGTATTTT.

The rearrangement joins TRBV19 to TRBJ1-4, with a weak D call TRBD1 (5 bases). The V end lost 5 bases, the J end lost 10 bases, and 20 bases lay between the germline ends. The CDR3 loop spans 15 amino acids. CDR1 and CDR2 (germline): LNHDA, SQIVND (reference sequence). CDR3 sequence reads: CASSLWTTDQIKLFF. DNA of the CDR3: TGTGCCAGTAGTCTCTGGACAACGGACCAGATAAAACTGTTTTTT.

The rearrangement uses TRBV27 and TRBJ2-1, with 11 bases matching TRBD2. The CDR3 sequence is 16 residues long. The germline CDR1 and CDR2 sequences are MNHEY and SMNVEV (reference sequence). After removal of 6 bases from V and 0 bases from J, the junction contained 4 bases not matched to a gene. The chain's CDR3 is CASSLGTSGSYNEQFF. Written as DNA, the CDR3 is TGTGCCAGCAGCCTCGGGACTAGCGGCTCCTACAATGAGCAGTTCTTC.

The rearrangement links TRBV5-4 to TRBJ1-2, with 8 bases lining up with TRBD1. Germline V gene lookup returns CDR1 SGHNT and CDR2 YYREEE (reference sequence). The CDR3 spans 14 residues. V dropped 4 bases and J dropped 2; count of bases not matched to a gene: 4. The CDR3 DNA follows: TGTGCCAGCAGCCGGGACAGGCGCAACTATGGCTACACCTTC. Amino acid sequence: CASSRDRRNYGYTF.

CDR3 sequence: CASRGPGTSCYNEQFF. CDR3 nucleotide sequence: TGTGCCAGCAGGGGCCCCGGGACTAGCTGCTACAATGAGCAGTTCTTC. This sequence joins TRBV2 and TRBJ2-1, with 9 nucleotides matching TRBD2. Germline CDR1 reads SNHLY; CDR2 reads FYNNEI. This CDR3 is 16 amino acids long. V lost 6 bases, J lost 3 bases, and 9 bases stayed unmatched. The whole variable domain, filled in from reference TRBV2 and TRBJ2-1, reads EPEVTQTPSHQVTQMGQEVILRCVPISNHLYFYWYRQILGQKVEFLVSFYNNEISEKSEIFDDQFSVERPDGSNFTLKIRSTKLEDSAMYFCASRGPGTSCYNEQFFGPGTRLTVL.

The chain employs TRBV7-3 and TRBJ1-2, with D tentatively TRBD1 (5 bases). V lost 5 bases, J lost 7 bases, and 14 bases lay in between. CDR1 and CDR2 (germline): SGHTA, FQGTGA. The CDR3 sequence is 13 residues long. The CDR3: CASSRRAGVGYTF. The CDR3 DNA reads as TGTGCCAGCAGCCGTCGGGCGGGGGTTGGCTACACCTTC.